This T cell receptor beta chain emerged from a study of blood T cell repertoires in COVID-19. The overall study: Acute and convalescent COVID-19 specimens originated in the United States, Italy and Spain. Sample material is recorded as cDNA or gDNA derived from T cells, B-cell-depleted T cells, or PBMCs.

This CDR3 is 14 amino acids long. V dropped 4 bases and J dropped 3 bases, with 11 bases sitting between them. The germline V gene encodes CDR1 SGHRS and CDR2 YFSETQ. Per the authors' pipeline: The authors estimated nucleated cell counts from reference gene primer amplification. The repertoire was sequenced with immunoSEQ multiplex PCR; TCRdb's copy has only in-frame clones and lacks some. V and J calls and clone size are given by that table; D and trimming were obtained from the DNA. The data hold under 200,000 clones, with around 90% observed a single time. The table lists this clone with a few counts. Other DNA variants within this sample encode the same CDR3.

This clonotype originated in a man between 60 and 75 years old with active or convalescent COVID-19. The chain recombines TRBV5-1 with TRBJ1-5, with D possibly TRBD1 on 5 matching bases. The sample comprised peripheral blood. CDR3 sequence: CASSPQGLNQPQHF. CDR3 DNA sequence: TGCGCCAGCAGCCCCCAGGGACTCAATCAGCCCCAGCATTTT.